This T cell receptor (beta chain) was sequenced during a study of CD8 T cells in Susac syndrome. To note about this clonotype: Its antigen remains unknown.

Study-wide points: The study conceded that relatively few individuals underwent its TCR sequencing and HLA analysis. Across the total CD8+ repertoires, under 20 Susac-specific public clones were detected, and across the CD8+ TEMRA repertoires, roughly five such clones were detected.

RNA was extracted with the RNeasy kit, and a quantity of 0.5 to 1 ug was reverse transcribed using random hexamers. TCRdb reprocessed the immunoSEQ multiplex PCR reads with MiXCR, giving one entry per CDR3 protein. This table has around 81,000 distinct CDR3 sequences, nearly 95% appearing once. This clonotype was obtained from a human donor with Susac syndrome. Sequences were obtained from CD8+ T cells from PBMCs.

Written as DNA, the CDR3 is TGCGCCAGCAGGGGCTTAGGGTCCTACGAGCAGTACTTC. Translated: CASRGLGSYEQYF. The chain employs TRBV5-1 and TRBJ2-7, with unresolved D. The CDR3 length is 13 residues. CDR1 is SGHRS, CDR2 YFSETQ, per germline. Trimming left V 5 bases short and J 1 base short, with 10 bases between.